These T cell receptor beta chains were read from a single sample in a study of response to subunit inactivated influenza vaccine. TCRdb reprocessed the RT-PCR reads with MiXCR, giving one entry per CDR3 protein. The table has hundreds of thousands of distinct CDR3 sequences, about 11% seen once; the top ten hold roughly 10%. The specimen was PBMCs from blood, collected on the day of vaccination. Receptor source: a man aged 50-60 years who received an inactivated influenza vaccine. Both conserved end residues are trimmed from each CDR3.

v_call cdr3_aa
TRBV6-1 ASSEALQKAGELF
TRBV5-1 ASREAGNTEAF
TRBV6-5 ASSYERDRGETEAF
TRBV11-2 ASSLVGALVATTGMGNGYT
TRBV7-2 ASSLLTGVKNIQY
TRBV29-1 SVDDSYNEQF
TRBV11-2 ASSVLGTSAFTGELF
TRBV10-3 AISELLVNNEQF
TRBV20-1 SASFISVREASGYEQY
TRBV4-1 ASSHPTRDFEAF
TRBV7-8 ASSPERGGISSNEQF
TRBV7-6 ASSDSFLAGGPRELF
TRBV12-3/TRBV12-4 ASSGLNQPQH
TRBV5-8 ASSLRESYGYT
TRBV12-3/TRBV12-4 ASSFGGPGSEKLF
TRBV5-1 ASSFFGGSSYNEQF
TRBV4-1 ASSQAGPLPSTDTQY
TRBV3-1 ASRLAGGSPHEQY
TRBV7-2 ASSLVAGGHNEQF
TRBV15 ATSRDPGQETQY
TRBV5-1 ASSSRKHVPSPKSSYNEQF
TRBV12-3/TRBV12-4 ASSQTARQTQY
TRBV5-1 ASSLQRFGLAVTGELF
TRBV29-1 SVFGTGLDADTQY
TRBV11-2 ASSLVQGAGYNEQF
TRBV11-2 ASSIAGNSHYEQY
TRBV6-2/TRBV6-3 ASSYGEPQH
TRBV3-1 ASSVLAGGRGDTQY
TRBV7-2 ASSLEGQRGDTQY
TRBV6-2/TRBV6-3 ASSYSLGLAGEDTQY
TRBV20-1 SARKETQY
TRBV6-1 ASRANGGDTQY
TRBV20-1 SASGAQGRTDTQY
TRBV20-1 CARGRLAGIRYEQY
TRBV10-3 AIRGDLNTGELF
TRBV29-1 SVRQGAEAF
TRBV28 ASSPFRQGDEQY
TRBV6-5 VVKGYGYT
TRBV5-1 ASSLEGAEETQY
TRBV12-3/TRBV12-4 ASKSTGAYNEQF
TRBV27 ASSLSSGTTDTQY
TRBV4-1 ASSAPLENEQF
TRBV20-1 SARDQGGSYEQY
TRBV2 ASSEAEFGRQY
TRBV12-3/TRBV12-4 ASSGAVRTDTQY
TRBV6-2/TRBV6-3 ASSSRPGTAGRVSYEQY
TRBV20-1 SAIEDRGGYEQY
TRBV7-9 AKDRESYQPQH
TRBV7-2 ASSSEGKIYEQY
TRBV19 ASSTQGASASGANVLT
TRBV20-1 SAGNSGRTESNQPQH
TRBV4-1 ASSRGPPRALNQPQH
TRBV5-1 ASSGIRGTEAF
TRBV7-9 ASSSGGHGGDGYT
TRBV2 ASRNSAGETQY